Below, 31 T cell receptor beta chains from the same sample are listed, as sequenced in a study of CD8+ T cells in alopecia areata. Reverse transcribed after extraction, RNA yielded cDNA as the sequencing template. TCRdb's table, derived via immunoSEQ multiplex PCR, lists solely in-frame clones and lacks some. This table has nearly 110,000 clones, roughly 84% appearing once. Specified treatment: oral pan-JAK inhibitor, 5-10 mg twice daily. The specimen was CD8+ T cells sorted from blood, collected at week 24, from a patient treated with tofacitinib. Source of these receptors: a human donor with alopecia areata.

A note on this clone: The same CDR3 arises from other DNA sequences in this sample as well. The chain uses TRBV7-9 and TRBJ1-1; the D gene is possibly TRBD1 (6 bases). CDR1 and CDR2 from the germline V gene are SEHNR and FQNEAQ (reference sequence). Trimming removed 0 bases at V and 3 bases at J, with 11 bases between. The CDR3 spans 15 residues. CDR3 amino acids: CASSLAQGRDTEAFF. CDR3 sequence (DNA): TGTGCCAGCAGCTTAGCACAGGGCAGGGACACTGAAGCTTTCTTT.

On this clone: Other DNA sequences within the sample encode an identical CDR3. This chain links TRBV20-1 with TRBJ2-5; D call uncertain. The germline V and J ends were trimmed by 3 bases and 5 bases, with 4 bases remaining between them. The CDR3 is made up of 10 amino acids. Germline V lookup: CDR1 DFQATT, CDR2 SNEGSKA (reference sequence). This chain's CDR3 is CSASLETQYF. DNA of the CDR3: TGCAGTGCTAGTTTGGAGACCCAGTACTTC.

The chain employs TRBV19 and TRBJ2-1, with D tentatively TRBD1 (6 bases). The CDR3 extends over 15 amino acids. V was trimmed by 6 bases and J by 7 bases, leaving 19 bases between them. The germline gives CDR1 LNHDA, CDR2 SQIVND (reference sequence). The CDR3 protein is CASSPGDGVWNEQFF. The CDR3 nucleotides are TGTGCCAGTAGCCCAGGGGACGGGGTGTGGAATGAGCAGTTCTTC.

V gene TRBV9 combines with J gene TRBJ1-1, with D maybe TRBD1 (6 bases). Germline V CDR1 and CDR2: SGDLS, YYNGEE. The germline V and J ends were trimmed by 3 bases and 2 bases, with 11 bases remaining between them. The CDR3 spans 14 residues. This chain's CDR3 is CASSETGTNTEAFF. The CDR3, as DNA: TGTGCCAGCAGCGAGACAGGTACTAACACTGAAGCTTTCTTT. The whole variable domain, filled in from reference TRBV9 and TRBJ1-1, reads DSGVTQTPKHLITATGQRVTLRCSPRSGDLSVYWYQQSLDQGLQFLIQYYNGEERAKGNILERFSAQQFPDLHSELNLSSLELGDSALYFCASSETGTNTEAFFGQGTRLTVV.

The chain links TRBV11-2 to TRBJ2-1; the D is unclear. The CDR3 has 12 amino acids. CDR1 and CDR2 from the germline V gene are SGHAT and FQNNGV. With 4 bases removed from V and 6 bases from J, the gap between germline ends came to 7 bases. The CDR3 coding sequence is TGTGCCAGCAGCTCCAGTCGCAATGAGCAGTTCTTC. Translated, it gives CASSSSRNEQFF.

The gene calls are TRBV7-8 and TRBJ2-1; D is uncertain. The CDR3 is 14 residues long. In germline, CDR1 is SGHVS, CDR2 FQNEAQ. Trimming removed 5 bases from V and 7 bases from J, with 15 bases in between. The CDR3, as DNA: TGTGCCAGCAGCCCCCCGCCCAAATTGAATGAGCAGTTCTTC. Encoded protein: CASSPPPKLNEQFF.

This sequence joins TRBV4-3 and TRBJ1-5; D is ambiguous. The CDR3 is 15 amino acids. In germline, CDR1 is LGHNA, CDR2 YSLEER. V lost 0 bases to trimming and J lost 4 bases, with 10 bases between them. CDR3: CASSQDRAANQPQHF. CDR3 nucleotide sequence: TGCGCCAGCAGCCAAGATAGGGCCGCTAATCAGCCCCAGCATTTT.

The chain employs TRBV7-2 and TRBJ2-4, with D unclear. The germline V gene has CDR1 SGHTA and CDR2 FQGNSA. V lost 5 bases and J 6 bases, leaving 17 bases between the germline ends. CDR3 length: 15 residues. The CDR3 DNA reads TGTGCCAGCAGCCTCCCCCTGGGCAGTTCAAACATTCAGTACTTC. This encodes CASSLPLGSSNIQYF. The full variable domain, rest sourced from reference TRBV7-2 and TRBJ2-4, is GAGVSQSPSNKVTEKGKDVELRCDPISGHTALYWYRQSLGQGLEFLIYFQGNSAPDKSGLPSDRFSAERTGGSVSTLTIQRTQQEDSAVYLCASSLPLGSSNIQYFGAGTRLSVL.

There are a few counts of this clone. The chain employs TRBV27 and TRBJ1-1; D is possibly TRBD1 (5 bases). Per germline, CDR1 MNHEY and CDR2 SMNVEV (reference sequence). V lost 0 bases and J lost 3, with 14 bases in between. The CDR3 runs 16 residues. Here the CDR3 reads CASSLSEGIRYTEAFF. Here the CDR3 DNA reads TGTGCCAGCAGTTTATCGGAGGGGATAAGATACACTGAAGCTTTCTTT.

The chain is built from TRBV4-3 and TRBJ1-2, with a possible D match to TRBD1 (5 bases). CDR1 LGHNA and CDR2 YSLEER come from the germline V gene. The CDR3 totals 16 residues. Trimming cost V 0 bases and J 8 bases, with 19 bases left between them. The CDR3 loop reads CASSQDRLGQTDGYTF. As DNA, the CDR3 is TGCGCCAGCAGCCAAGATAGGCTCGGACAAACGGACGGCTACACCTTC.

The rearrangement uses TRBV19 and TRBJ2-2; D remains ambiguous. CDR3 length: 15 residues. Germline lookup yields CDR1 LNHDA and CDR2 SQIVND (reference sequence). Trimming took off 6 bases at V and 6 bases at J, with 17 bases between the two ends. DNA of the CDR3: TGTGCCAGTAGAAACCAACCGGGCGGATCCGGGGAGCTGTTTTTT. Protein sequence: CASRNQPGGSGELFF. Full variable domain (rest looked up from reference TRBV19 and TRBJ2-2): DGGITQSPKYLFRKEGQNVTLSCEQNLNHDAMYWYRQDPGQGLRLIYYSQIVNDFQKGDIAEGYSVSREKKESFPLTVTSAQKNPTAFYLCASRNQPGGSGELFFGEGSRLTVL.

CDR3 region: CASSSDSLEQYF. The DNA of the CDR3 is TGTGCCAGCAGCTCGGACTCCCTGGAGCAGTACTTC. The J gene is TRBJ2-7, the V gene TRBV7-3; TRBD2 is a possible D gene (5 bases). From germline, CDR1 is SGHTA and CDR2 FQGTGA. This CDR3 is 12 amino acids long. Trimming took 4 bases from V and 7 from J, leaving 11 bases between them.

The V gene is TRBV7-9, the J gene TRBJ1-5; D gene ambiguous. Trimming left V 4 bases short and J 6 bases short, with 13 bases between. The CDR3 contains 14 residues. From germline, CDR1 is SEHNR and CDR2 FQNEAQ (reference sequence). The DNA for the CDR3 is TGTGCCAGCAGCTCGGGCCCGGGCAGTCAGCCCCAGCATTTT. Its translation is CASSSGPGSQPQHF.

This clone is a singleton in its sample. As DNA, the CDR3 is TGTGCCAGCAGTTGGAGGACAGGGGAAGCTTTCTTT. The encoded protein is CASSWRTGEAFF. This rearrangement joins TRBV6-6 to TRBJ1-1, with 8 bases matching TRBD1. V was clipped by 4 bases and J by 8 bases; unmatched bases: 3. CDR3 size: 12 residues. Germline loops: CDR1 MNHNY, CDR2 SVGAGI (reference sequence).

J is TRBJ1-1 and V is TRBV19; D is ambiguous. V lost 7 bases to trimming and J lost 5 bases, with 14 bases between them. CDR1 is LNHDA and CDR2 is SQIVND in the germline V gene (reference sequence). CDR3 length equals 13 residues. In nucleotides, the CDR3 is TGTGCCAGTAAAGGAGGAAGTGGAACTGAAGCTTTCTTT. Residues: CASKGGSGTEAFF.

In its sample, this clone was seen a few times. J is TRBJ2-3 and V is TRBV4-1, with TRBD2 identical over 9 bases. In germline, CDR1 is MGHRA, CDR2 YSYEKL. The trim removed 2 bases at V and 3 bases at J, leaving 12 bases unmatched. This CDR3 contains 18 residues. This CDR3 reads CASSQLLAGLAGTDTQYF. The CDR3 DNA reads TGCGCCAGCAGCCAACTCCTCGCGGGCCTAGCGGGAACAGATACGCAGTATTTT.

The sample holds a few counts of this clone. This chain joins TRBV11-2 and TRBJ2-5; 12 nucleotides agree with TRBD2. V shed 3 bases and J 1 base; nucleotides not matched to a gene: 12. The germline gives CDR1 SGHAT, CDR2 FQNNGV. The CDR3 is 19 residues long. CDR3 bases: TGTGCCAGCAGCTTCCCAGCCGCTAGCGGGGGGGAAATCCAAGAGACCCAGTACTTC. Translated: CASSFPAASGGEIQETQYF.

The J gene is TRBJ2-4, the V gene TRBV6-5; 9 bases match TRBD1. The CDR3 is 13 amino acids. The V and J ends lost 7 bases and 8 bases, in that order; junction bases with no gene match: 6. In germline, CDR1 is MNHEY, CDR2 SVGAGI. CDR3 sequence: CASTRTGEDIQYF. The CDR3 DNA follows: TGTGCCAGCACTCGGACAGGGGAGGACATTCAGTACTTC.

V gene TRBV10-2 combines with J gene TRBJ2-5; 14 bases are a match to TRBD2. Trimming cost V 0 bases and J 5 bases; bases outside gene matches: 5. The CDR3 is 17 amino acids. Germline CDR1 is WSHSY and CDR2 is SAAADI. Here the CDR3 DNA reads TGCGCCAGCAGTGAGTCTGGACTAGCGGGGGGCAGGGAGACCCAGTACTTC. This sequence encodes CASSESGLAGGRETQYF.

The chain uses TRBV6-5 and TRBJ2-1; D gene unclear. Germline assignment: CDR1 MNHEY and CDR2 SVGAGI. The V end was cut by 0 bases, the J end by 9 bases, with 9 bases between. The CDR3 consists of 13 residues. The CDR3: CASSYSPASEQFF. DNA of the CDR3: TGTGCCAGCAGTTACTCGCCGGCGTCTGAGCAGTTCTTC.

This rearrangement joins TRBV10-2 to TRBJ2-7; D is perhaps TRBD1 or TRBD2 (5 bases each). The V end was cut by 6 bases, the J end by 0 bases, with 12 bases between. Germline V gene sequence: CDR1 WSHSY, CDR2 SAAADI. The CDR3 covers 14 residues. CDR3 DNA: TGCGCCAGCAGGGATCTGAGGGGCTCCTACGAGCAGTACTTC. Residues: CASRDLRGSYEQYF.

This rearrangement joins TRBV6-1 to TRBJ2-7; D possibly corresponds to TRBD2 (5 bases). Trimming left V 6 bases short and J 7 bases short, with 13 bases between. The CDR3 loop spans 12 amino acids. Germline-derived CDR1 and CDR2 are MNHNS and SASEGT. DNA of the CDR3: TGTGCCAGCAGCTCGGACTCCCTGGAGCAGTACTTC. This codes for CASSSDSLEQYF.

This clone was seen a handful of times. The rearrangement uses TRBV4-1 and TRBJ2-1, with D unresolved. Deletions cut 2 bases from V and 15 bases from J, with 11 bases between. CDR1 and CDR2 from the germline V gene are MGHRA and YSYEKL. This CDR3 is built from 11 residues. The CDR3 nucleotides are TGCGCCAGCAGCCAATCTGGTCCCCCGTTCTTC. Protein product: CASSQSGPPFF.

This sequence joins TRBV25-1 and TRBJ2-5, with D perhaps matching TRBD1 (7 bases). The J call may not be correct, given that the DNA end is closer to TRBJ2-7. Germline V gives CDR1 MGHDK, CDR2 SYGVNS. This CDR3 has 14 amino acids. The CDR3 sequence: CASSERQGGHEQYF. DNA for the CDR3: TGTGCCAGCAGTGAAAGACAGGGAGGACACGAGCAGTACTTC.

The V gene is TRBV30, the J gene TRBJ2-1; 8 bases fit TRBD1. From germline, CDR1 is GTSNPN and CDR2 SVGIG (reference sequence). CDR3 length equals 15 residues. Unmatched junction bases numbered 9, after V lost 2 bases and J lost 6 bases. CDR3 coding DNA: TGTGCCTGGAGTCATCTGGGACAGGATACCAATGAGCAGTTCTTC. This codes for CAWSHLGQDTNEQFF.

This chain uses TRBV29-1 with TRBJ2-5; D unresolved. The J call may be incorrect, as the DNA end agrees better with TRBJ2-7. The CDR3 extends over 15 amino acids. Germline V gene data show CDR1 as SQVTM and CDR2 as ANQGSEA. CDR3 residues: CSVEDRDHGNYEQYF. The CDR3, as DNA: TGCAGCGTTGAAGATCGCGACCACGGTAACTACGAGCAGTACTTC.

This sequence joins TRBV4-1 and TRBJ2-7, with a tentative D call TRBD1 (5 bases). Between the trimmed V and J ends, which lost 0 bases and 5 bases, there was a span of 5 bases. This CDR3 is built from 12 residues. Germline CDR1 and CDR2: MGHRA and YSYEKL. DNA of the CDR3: TGCGCCAGCAGCCAAGAAGGGGACGAGCAGTACTTC. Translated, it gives CASSQEGDEQYF.

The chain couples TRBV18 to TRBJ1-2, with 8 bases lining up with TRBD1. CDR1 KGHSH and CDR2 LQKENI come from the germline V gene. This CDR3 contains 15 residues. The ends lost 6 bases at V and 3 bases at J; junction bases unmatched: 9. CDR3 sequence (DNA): TGTGCCAGCTCTCCGGACAGGGTCACCGACTATGGCTACACCTTC. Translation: CASSPDRVTDYGYTF. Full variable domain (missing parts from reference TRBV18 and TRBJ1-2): NAGVMQNPRHLVRRRGQEARLRCSPMKGHSHVYWYRQLPEEGLKFMVYLQKENIIDESGMPKERFSAEFPKEGPSILRIQQVVRGDSAAYFCASSPDRVTDYGYTFGSGTRLTVV.

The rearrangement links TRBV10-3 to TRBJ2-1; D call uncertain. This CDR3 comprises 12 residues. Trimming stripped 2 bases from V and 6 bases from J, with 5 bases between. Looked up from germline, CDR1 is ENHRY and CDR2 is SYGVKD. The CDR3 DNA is TGTGCCATCAGTGAGGCTAGCAATGAGCAGTTCTTC. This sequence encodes CAISEASNEQFF.

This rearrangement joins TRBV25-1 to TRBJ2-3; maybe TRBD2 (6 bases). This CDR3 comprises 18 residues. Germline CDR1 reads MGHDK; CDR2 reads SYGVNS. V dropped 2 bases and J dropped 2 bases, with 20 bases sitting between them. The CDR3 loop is CASSEPPLGAGFTDTQYF. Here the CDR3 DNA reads TGTGCCAGCAGTGAACCCCCCCTGGGTGCGGGGTTCACAGATACGCAGTATTTT.

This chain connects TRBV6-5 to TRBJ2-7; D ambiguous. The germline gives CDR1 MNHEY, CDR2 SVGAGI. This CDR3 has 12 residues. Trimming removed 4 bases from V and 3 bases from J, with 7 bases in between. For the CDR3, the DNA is TGTGCCAGCAGTTCGACTGTCTACGAGCAGTACTTC. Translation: CASSSTVYEQYF.